Shown below are 2 T cell receptor beta chains from a single sample sequenced in a study of T cells in Graves' hyperthyroidism and ophthalmopathy. From RNA transcripts, TCR beta CDR3 regions were amplified. The HTBI primer set drove a first-round RT-PCR of the TCR CDR3. TCRdb independently ran MiXCR on the multiplex PCR reads; one entry per CDR3 protein. The sample includes fewer than 900,000 distinct CDR3 sequences, about 19% of them seen just once. Sequences were obtained from blood. The receptors originated from a woman in her forties or fifties with Graves' hyperthyroidism that later progressed to Graves' ophthalmopathy.

This clonotype turned up a few times. V and J are TRBV5-1 and TRBJ1-5; the match to TRBD1 covers 8 bases. CDR3 size: 16 residues. J was trimmed by 12 bases and V by 0 bases; bases with no gene match: 14. CDR1 SGHRS and CDR2 YFSETQ come from the germline V gene. The DNA of the CDR3 is TGCGCCAGCAGCTTGGAAGGGCCAGGGGGCTCTCAGGGCCAGCATTTT. This codes for CASSLEGPGGSQGQHF.

This clonotype occurred many times. The rearrangement joins TRBV18 to TRBJ2-7; maybe TRBD2 (6 bases). CDR1 and CDR2 (germline): KGHSH, LQKENI. Trimming removed 2 bases at V and 6 bases at J, with 17 bases between. This CDR3 region has 15 residues. The CDR3 is CASSPGAGKPREQYF. CDR3 nucleotides: TGTGCCAGCTCACCAGGTGCGGGGAAGCCCCGCGAGCAGTACTTC.